A selection of T cell receptor beta chains follows, all from one sample in a study of shared clonotypes between healthy human individuals. Only in-frame clones appear in the TCRdb table, and some are missing; sequencing was by immunoSEQ multiplex PCR. The sample records about 2.4 million clones, under 95% being singletons. Sequencing input: naive CD4+ T cells from PBMCs. These TCRs come from a young man in good health. Some clones in this sample may be carry-over from other donors' samples. Both conserved end residues are part of each CDR3. A D gene is named only where the DNA matches it firmly. Where a row states a size, it is once, few, many or the class of an expanded clone; other rows omit it.

d_call	cdr3_length	v_call	clone_size	cdr3_aa
NA	15	TRBV7-2	NA	CASSGGVVSSYEQYF
NA	16	TRBV6-6	once	CASMSGPGRSNQPQHF
NA	15	TRBV6-5	NA	CASSYRQESYQPQHF
NA	15	TRBV19	NA	CASSMTFLSYNEQFF
NA	17	TRBV4-3	NA	CASSHRAQGGVNEKLFF
TRBD2	14	TRBV6-5	few	CASSVRLAGDEQYF
NA	13	TRBV5-1	NA	CASSLTGGTEAFF
NA	15	TRBV27	NA	CASSEIRPGAGELFF
TRBD1	15	TRBV9	NA	CASSVEGDSNEKLFF
TRBD1	16	TRBV5-8	NA	CASIPGQRLAKNIQYF
TRBD2	16	TRBV6-5	NA	CASSYTPLAGGNEQFF
NA	15	TRBV6-1	NA	CASSDGGRGANVLTF
NA	16	TRBV28	once	CASSFRGFPNTGELFF
NA	11	TRBV10-2	NA	CASSDRQGAFF
TRBD2	14	TRBV27	NA	CASSPRAGGYEQYF
TRBD1	15	TRBV5-1	NA	CASSRGDRVSYEQYF
NA	14	TRBV30	NA	CAWSVSAGLGEQFF
NA	13	TRBV6-6	NA	CASSGTWGNEQFF
NA	13	TRBV25-1	once	CASRAAVDYEQYF
TRBD1	15	TRBV7-8	NA	CASSPRDRVADTQYF
TRBD1	13	TRBV5-4	once	CASSGGQLSPLHF
NA	13	TRBV5-1	NA	CASSLGTRYEQYF
NA	14	TRBV5-4	NA	CASSLRGINTEAFF
NA	14	TRBV28	once	CASSLTGPTYEQYF
NA	15	TRBV7-8	NA	CASSLSGWNNQPQHF
NA	14	TRBV5-1	NA	CASSLDGLRSPLHF
NA	16	TRBV7-2	NA	CASSLMSGSSYNEQFF
NA	13	TRBV7-9	NA	CASSGQSNQPQHF
NA	14	TRBV5-8	NA	CASSIAGNISPQHF
TRBD1	15	TRBV10-3	NA	CAIKLGTGTFGGYTF
NA	12	TRBV7-3	NA	CASTFRGGEAFF
TRBD1	16	TRBV9	NA	CASSVASGGTNEKLFF
NA	14	TRBV6-1	once	CASSPGTVGEKLFF
NA	13	TRBV5-1	NA	CASSLGYRDEQYF
TRBD1	16	TRBV4-2	NA	CASSQGSTGGNYEQYF
NA	15	TRBV25-1	NA	CASSEPGAAGNTIYF
NA	13	TRBV18	NA	CASAPPGVDEQYF
TRBD2	16	TRBV19	NA	CASSTSLTSVGNEQFF